These 5 T cell receptor beta chains came from one sample sequenced in a study of blood T cells in healthy people across ages. A second PCR of about 7 to 12 cycles used a sample-barcoded 5' primer and a J-beta primer mix. TCRdb reprocessed the 5' RACE reads with MiXCR, giving one entry per CDR3 protein. The sample has about a million distinct CDR3 sequences; 30% to 40% are singletons. Sequences were obtained from blood. The receptors stem from a man in his late teens or twenties in good health.

In this sample, this clonotype turned up a few times. This chain uses TRBV20-1 with TRBJ1-1; tentatively, D is TRBD1 (5 bases). V was trimmed by 4 bases and J by 1 base, leaving 7 bases between them. The CDR3 spans 12 residues. The germline V gene encodes CDR1 DFQATT and CDR2 SNEGSKA (reference sequence). This chain's CDR3 is CSATTANTEAFF. The CDR3 nucleotides read TGCAGTGCTACGACAGCGAACACTGAAGCTTTCTTT.

Worth noting for this clonotype: A much larger clone lies one base from this, so it may be a read error. The rearrangement uses TRBV29-1 and TRBJ1-4; possible D gene TRBD1, 5 bases. V was trimmed by 5 bases and J by 11 bases, leaving 15 bases between them. CDR3 length: 12 residues. The germline V gene has CDR1 SQVTM and CDR2 ANQGSEA. The CDR3 bases are TGCAGCGTTAAGATCGCAGAGGGGAAACTGTTTTTT. It codes for CSVKIAEGKLFF.

This clonotype was seen only a few times. The chain employs TRBV11-2 and TRBJ2-5, with D hard to call. Germline-derived CDR1 and CDR2 are SGHAT and FQNNGV. The CDR3 has 15 amino acids. V lost 1 base to trimming and J lost 5 bases, with 14 bases between them. The CDR3 protein is CASSLGGEDWETQYF. The DNA for the CDR3 is TGTGCCAGCAGCTTAGGTGGAGAGGATTGGGAGACCCAGTACTTC.

This clonotype occurred a few times. The CDR3 loop reads CASRREGANEKLFF. The CDR3 DNA is TGTGCCAGCAGGAGGGAAGGGGCTAATGAAAAACTGTTTTTT. J is TRBJ1-4 and V is TRBV7-2, with a possible D match to TRBD1 (5 bases). This CDR3 has 14 amino acids. The V and J ends lost 6 bases and 3 bases respectively, with 11 bases between them. Germline V CDR1 and CDR2: SGHTA, FQGNSA.

The V gene is TRBV12-3 or TRBV12-4, the J gene TRBJ1-5; 7 nucleotides agree with TRBD1. The CDR3 loop spans 14 amino acids. The ends lost 5 bases at V and 7 bases at J; junction bases unmatched: 8. In DNA, the CDR3 is TGTGCCAGCAGTGTAGAACGACAGGGCCAGCCCCAGCATTTT. The encoded protein is CASSVERQGQPQHF.